A selection of T cell receptor beta chains follows, all from one sample in a study of cytomegalovirus exposure and HLA in healthy donors. TCRdb keeps only in-frame clones here, not all; method: immunoSEQ multiplex PCR. Among under 200,000 clones listed, roughly 73% were seen once. Sequencing input: PBMCs. The receptors were sampled from a woman in her twenties or thirties in good health and CMV-seronegative. CDR3s leave out the opening cysteine and the closing phenylalanine or tryptophan. D genes are given only for firm matches. Some rows have no size entry. The others give once, few or many, or a class for an expanded clone.

v_call	d_call	clone_size	j_call	cdr3_aa
TRBV9	TRBD1	-	TRBJ1-2	ASSDPGQENSNYGYT
TRBV7-3	-	-	TRBJ2-1	ASSLAGKDEQF
TRBV10-3	TRBD2	-	TRBJ2-1	AISSSGREGMDEQF
TRBV4-1	-	-	TRBJ2-7	ASSQDSGSSWNSYEQY
TRBV19	-	-	TRBJ2-7	ASSPRTASYEQY
TRBV11-2	TRBD1	few	TRBJ1-1	ASSGRDRGDTEAF
TRBV6-5	-	-	TRBJ2-7	ASLAQGGTYEQY
TRBV7-8	-	-	TRBJ1-5	ASSPKTGYSDQPQH
TRBV5-1	-	-	TRBJ2-1	ASRLTANEQF
TRBV9	TRBD1	-	TRBJ1-1	ASSVGDSNTEAF
TRBV7-9	-	-	TRBJ1-2	ASSLGFNVEIYGYT
TRBV6-1	-	-	TRBJ1-1	ASSLDRNTEAF
TRBV27	TRBD1	-	TRBJ2-7	ASRGQGARTYEQY
TRBV12-5	TRBD1	-	TRBJ2-6	ASGSRDRGLSGANVLT
TRBV7-6	TRBD1	-	TRBJ1-5	ASSATGGFQPQH
TRBV7-6	-	-	TRBJ2-1	ASRGGTYNEQF
TRBV27	-	few	TRBJ2-1	ASSLYGGGEQF
TRBV7-6	TRBD2	few	TRBJ2-1	ASSLVPAGGWNEQF
TRBV25-1	TRBD2	-	-	ASSDTQGGDISYEQY
TRBV5-1	-	-	TRBJ2-5	ASSSGLTQETQY
TRBV2	-	-	TRBJ1-1	ASRTRTQGRQHTEAF
TRBV11-2	-	-	TRBJ2-1	ASSLRTGIGGSYNEQF
TRBV11-2	TRBD1	-	TRBJ2-2	ASRTIRRDRGPPGELF
TRBV25-1	-	-	TRBJ2-5	ASSEYLERVETQY
TRBV5-4	TRBD1	-	TRBJ1-1	ASSLHYAQGSSGFTEAF
TRBV5-1	-	-	TRBJ1-2	ASSLLTVENNYGYT
TRBV7-9	TRBD1	-	TRBJ2-5	ASSLAGTEKETQY
TRBV29-1	-	once	TRBJ2-5	SVHEETQY
TRBV4-3	-	few	TRBJ2-1	ASSQTGKLYNEQF
TRBV5-1	-	-	TRBJ1-5	ASSVTGPWSNQPQH
TRBV27	TRBD1	-	TRBJ2-3	ASSKDRGTDTQY
TRBV4-2	TRBD2	-	TRBJ2-3	ASRRTSGREGTDTQY
TRBV6-1	TRBD2	few	TRBJ2-7	ASERSGSWSYEQY
TRBV27	TRBD2	few	TRBJ2-7	ASSFKREGRVYEQY
TRBV5-8	-	-	TRBJ2-1	ASSFTGYEQF
TRBV4-2	TRBD1	once	TRBJ2-3	ASSQDRGWIELLSTDTQY
TRBV4-1	TRBD1	-	TRBJ1-2	ASSHSRDREGYT
TRBV4-3	-	-	TRBJ2-7	ASSQDRRGYEQY
TRBV4-2	-	-	TRBJ2-7	ASSQPEGGTSYEQY
TRBV4-3	TRBD1	few	TRBJ1-1	ASSQRGRNTEAF
TRBV7-2	-	-	TRBJ1-2	ASSSPGVDYGYT
TRBV14	-	once	TRBJ1-1	ASSQYTGFTEAF